This T cell receptor (beta chain) was sequenced in a study of identical twins. Overall study results and limits: Zero-insertion analyses were open to partial confounding by invariant MAIT and iNKT cells.

In this sample, this clonotype turned up a few times. The antigen is not known. Each CDR3 protein is one row after TCRdb ran MiXCR on the 5' RACE reads. Here the sample spans hundreds of thousands of distinct CDR3 sequences, 15% to 20% being singletons. The germline V gene has CDR1 DFQATT and CDR2 SNEGSKA (reference sequence). Between the trimmed V and J ends, which lost 5 bases and 2 bases, there was a span of 12 bases. This CDR3 has 13 residues. In every case, the donor was a healthy Caucasian. These same data were also listed under a study on T cells expressing NK-cell markers. Per that paper: Of the CD8+ T cell pool in roughly six donors, roughly 1.0-7.0% was accounted for by dominant NKG2C+ clonotypes.

Sequencing was done on a sample of PBMCs. The source is a young woman in good health. V gene TRBV20-1 combines with J gene TRBJ2-5, with D possibly called TRBD1 or TRBD2 (6 bases each). CDR3 coding DNA: TGCAGTGCTGTAAAGGGGGGTCAAGAGACCCAGTACTTC. Translating gives CSAVKGGQETQYF.